This is a list of T cell receptor beta chains from one sample in a study of graft-versus-host responses after intestinal transplantation. Using immunoSEQ multiplex PCR, the repertoire was profiled, and TCRdb retains in-frame clones only, with some absent. The sample contains 85,000 to 100,000 clones, more than 85% of which appear only once. These receptors' targets are unknown. The specimen was unstimulated CD4+ T cells sorted from spleen or lymph node cells, collected before intestinal transplant. These receptors were collected from a human donor who received an intestinal transplant. Both conserved end residues are part of each CDR3. The D gene is left open where the match is weak.

D gene	V gene	J gene	CDR3 protein	CDR3 DNA
TRBD1	TRBV2	TRBJ1-4	CASSQQGAVEKLFF	TGTGCCAGCAGTCAACAGGGGGCGGTTGAAAAACTGTTTTTT
TRBD1	TRBV19	TRBJ2-7	CASSAGGTGGYEQYF	TGTGCCAGTAGTGCTGGCGGGACAGGGGGCTACGAGCAGTACTTC
-	TRBV5-1	TRBJ2-2	CASSLDSADTGELFF	TGCGCCAGCAGCTTGGATTCGGCGGACACCGGGGAGCTGTTTTTT
TRBD1	TRBV6-1	TRBJ2-5	CASSEQGARETQYF	TGTGCCAGCAGCGAACAGGGGGCTCGGGAGACCCAGTACTTC
TRBD1	TRBV5-1	TRBJ1-6	CASSLITGQGNSPLHF	TGCGCCAGCAGCTTGATAACGGGACAGGGGAATTCACCCCTCCACTTT
-	TRBV5-1	TRBJ2-7	CASSLEPTSTRLQYF	TGCGCCAGCAGCTTGGAACCGACTTCAACGAGACTGCAGTACTTC
-	TRBV5-1	TRBJ2-3	CASSLAVGVGADTQYF	TGCGCCAGCAGCTTGGCGGTGGGAGTTGGGGCAGATACGCAGTATTTT
-	TRBV18	TRBJ2-7	CASSDSSYEQYF	TGTGCCAGCTCCGACAGCTCCTACGAGCAGTACTTC
TRBD1	TRBV7-2	TRBJ1-5	CASSSDRDQPQHF	TGTGCCAGCAGCTCGGACAGGGATCAGCCCCAGCATTTT
TRBD2	TRBV5-1	TRBJ2-1	CASSLPGRAGAHSYNEQFF	TGCGCCAGCAGCTTGCCGGGTAGGGCGGGAGCGCACTCCTACAATGAGCAGTTCTTC